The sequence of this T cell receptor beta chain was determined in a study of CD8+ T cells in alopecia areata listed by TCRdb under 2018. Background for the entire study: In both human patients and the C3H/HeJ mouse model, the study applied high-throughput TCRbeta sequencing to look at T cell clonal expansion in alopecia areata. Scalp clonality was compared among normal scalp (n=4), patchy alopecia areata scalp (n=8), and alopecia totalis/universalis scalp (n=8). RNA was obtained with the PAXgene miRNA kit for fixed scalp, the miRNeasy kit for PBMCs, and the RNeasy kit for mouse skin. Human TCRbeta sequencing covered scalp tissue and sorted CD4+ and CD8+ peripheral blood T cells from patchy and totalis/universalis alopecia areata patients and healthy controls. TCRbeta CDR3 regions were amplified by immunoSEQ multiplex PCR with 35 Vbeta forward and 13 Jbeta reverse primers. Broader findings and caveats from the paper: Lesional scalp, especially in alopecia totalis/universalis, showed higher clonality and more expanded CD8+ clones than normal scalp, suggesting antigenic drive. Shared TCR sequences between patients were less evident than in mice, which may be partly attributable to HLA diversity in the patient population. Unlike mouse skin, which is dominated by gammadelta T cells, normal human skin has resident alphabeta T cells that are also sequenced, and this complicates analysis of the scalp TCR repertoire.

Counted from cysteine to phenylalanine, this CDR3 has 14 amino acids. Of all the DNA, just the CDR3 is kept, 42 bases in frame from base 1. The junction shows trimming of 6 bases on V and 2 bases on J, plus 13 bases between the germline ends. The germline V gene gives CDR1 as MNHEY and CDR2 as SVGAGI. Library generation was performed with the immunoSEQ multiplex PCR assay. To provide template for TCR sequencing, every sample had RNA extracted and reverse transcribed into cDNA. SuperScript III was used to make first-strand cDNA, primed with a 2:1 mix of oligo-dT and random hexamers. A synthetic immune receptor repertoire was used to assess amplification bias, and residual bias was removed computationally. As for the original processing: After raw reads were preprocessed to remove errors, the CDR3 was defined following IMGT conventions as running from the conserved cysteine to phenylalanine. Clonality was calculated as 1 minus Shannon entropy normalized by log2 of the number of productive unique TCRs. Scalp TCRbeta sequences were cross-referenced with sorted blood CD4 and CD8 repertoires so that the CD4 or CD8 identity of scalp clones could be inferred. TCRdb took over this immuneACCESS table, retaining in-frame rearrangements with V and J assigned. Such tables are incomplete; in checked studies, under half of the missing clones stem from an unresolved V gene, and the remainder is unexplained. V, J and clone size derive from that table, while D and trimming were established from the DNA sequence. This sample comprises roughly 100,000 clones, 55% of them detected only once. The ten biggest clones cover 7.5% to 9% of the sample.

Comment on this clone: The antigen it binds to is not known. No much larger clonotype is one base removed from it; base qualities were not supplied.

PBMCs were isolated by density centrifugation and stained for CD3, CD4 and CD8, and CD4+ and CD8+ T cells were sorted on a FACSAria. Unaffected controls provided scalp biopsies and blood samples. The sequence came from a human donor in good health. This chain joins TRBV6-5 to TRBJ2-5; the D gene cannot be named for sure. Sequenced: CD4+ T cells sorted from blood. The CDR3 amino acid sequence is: CASRGGRTQETQYF. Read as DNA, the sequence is TGTGCCAGCAGGGGTGGTAGAACTCAAGAGACCCAGTACTTC.